A single sample gave rise to the 20 T cell receptor beta chains below, sequenced in a study of cytomegalovirus exposure and HLA in healthy donors. The study ran its PCR with 60 Vbeta and 13 Jbeta primers. Clones were sequenced by immunoSEQ multiplex PCR, and TCRdb holds only the in-frame ones, with some missing. This sample contains about 210,000 clones. Sequencing was performed on PBMCs. The receptor source for this set is a woman aged 30 to 39 in good health and CMV-seropositive.

The V gene is TRBV9, the J gene TRBJ1-1; D call uncertain. This CDR3 has 13 amino acids. With 0 bases removed from V and 8 bases from J, the gap between germline ends came to 11 bases. In germline, CDR1 is SGDLS, CDR2 YYNGEE. As DNA, the CDR3 is TGTGCCAGCAGCGTAGGAGGGCGCGGGGAAGCTTTCTTT. The encoded protein is CASSVGGRGEAFF.

The CDR3 here is CASSLAGTGAWHEQYF. The CDR3 DNA follows: TGTGCCAGCAGCTTAGCCGGGACAGGGGCTTGGCACGAGCAGTACTTC. J is TRBJ2-7 and V is TRBV7-2; 10 positions agree with TRBD1. The V gene's germline CDR1 is SGHTA and CDR2 FQGNSA. V was clipped by 0 bases and J by 5 bases; unmatched bases: 7. This CDR3 contains 16 residues.

This sequence joins TRBV7-8 and TRBJ1-2; 9 nucleotides align to TRBD1. After removal of 2 bases from V and 7 bases from J, the junction contained 5 bases not matched to a gene. CDR1 and CDR2 from the germline V gene are SGHVS and FQNEAQ. The CDR3 runs 14 residues. The CDR3 here is CASSLRGTGFGYTF. The CDR3 DNA reads as TGTGCCAGCAGCTTACGGGGGACAGGGTTTGGCTACACCTTC.

This sequence joins TRBV2 and TRBJ2-5; 9 nucleotides agree with TRBD1. The DNA end favors TRBJ2-7, so the J call may be wrong. This CDR3 region has 14 residues. Germline CDR1 SNHLY, CDR2 FYNNEI. The CDR3 loop reads CASSTRTGVNEQYF. The CDR3 DNA sequence: TGTGCCAGCAGTACCCGGACAGGGGTCAACGAGCAGTACTTC.

A word on this clone: A read error may produce the germline difference seen at one junction end. The chain employs TRBV6-5 and TRBJ2-1; 7 bases map to TRBD2. Germline CDR1 MNHEY, CDR2 SVGAGI. This CDR3 contains 15 residues. The CDR3, as DNA: TGTGCCAGCAGTTACTCCGGACTAGGCCACAATGAGCAGCTCTTC. Translation gives CASSYSGLGHNEQLF.

J is TRBJ1-5 and V is TRBV9; the D is unclear. The CDR3 length is 14 residues. Germline assignment: CDR1 SGDLS and CDR2 YYNGEE. Trimming removed 4 bases at V and 7 bases at J, with 15 bases between. CDR3 bases: TGTGCCAGCAGCTCCGGGGTGTCGTGGCAGCCCCAGCATTTT. This gives the protein CASSSGVSWQPQHF.

The chain uses TRBV19 and TRBJ2-1; 11 positions match TRBD1. The CDR3 loop spans 16 amino acids. V lost 5 bases and J lost 8; bases outside the gene matches: 11. CDR1 and CDR2 from the germline V gene are LNHDA and SQIVND (reference sequence). For the CDR3, the DNA is TGTGCCAGTAGTCCCGGGACAGGGGGAATTTGGTATGAGCAGTTCTTC. Translated, it gives CASSPGTGGIWYEQFF.

The chain couples TRBV19 to TRBJ1-2, with D unclear. CDR3 size: 11 residues. The V gene lost 11 bases and the J gene lost 6 bases, with 13 bases spanning the gap. CDR1 LNHDA and CDR2 SQIVND come from the germline V gene (reference sequence). The CDR3 sequence is CAAQAGNGYTF. Here the CDR3 DNA reads TGTGCCGCTCAGGCGGGGAATGGCTACACCTTC.

The chain combines TRBV25-1 with TRBJ1-3, with a weak D call TRBD1 (5 bases). Trimming shortened V by 4 bases and J by 3 bases, and 13 bases separated the two germline ends. The CDR3 covers 15 residues. Germline CDR1 and CDR2: MGHDK and SYGVNS. The CDR3 sequence is CASSVPWGGGNTIYF. The DNA of the CDR3 is TGTGCCAGCAGTGTACCCTGGGGGGGTGGAAACACCATATATTTT. Together with reference TRBV25-1 and TRBJ1-3, the CDR3 gives the full variable domain: EADIYQTPRYLVIGTGKKITLECSQTMGHDKMYWYQQDPGMELHLIHYSYGVNSTEKGDLSSESTVSRIRTEHFPLTLESARPSHTSQYLCASSVPWGGGNTIYFGEGSWLTVV.

The chain is built from TRBV29-1 and TRBJ2-6, with 7 bases identical to TRBD1. Germline CDR1 is SQVTM and CDR2 is ANQGSEA. This CDR3 region has 16 residues. The junction had 9 bases not matched to a gene; V was cut back by 5 bases and J by 2 bases. CDR3 DNA: TGCAGCGTTCGACAACAGGGGTCGGCTGGGGCCAACGTCCTGACTTTC. Encoded protein: CSVRQQGSAGANVLTF.

The chain recombines TRBV29-1 with TRBJ1-1; 7 nucleotides match TRBD1. Germline V gene sequence: CDR1 SQVTM, CDR2 ANQGSEA. V trimming: 3 bases; J trimming: 6 bases; junction bases outside the gene matches: 13. This CDR3 comprises 15 residues. The CDR3 coding sequence is TGCAGCGTTGACCTCCAATTGACAGGGTGGGCTGAAGCTTTCTTT. Its protein product is CSVDLQLTGWAEAFF.

The rearrangement links TRBV7-8 to TRBJ2-3; maybe TRBD1 (6 bases). In germline, CDR1 is SGHVS, CDR2 FQNEAQ. Trimming left V 4 bases short and J 0 bases short, with 20 bases between. The CDR3 extends over 18 amino acids. CDR3 loop: CASSSSGIRGDSTDTQYF. In DNA, the CDR3 is TGTGCCAGCAGCTCCAGTGGGATCAGGGGTGATAGCACAGATACGCAGTATTTT.

The V call is TRBV14, the J call TRBJ2-3; weak D call: TRBD2 (6 bases). The CDR3 length is 15 residues. Per germline, CDR1 SGHDN and CDR2 FVKESK. Trimming took off 0 bases at V and 4 bases at J, with 11 bases between the two ends. CDR3 residues: CASSQDRGSADTQYF. In DNA form, the CDR3 reads TGTGCCAGCAGCCAAGATCGGGGGAGCGCAGATACGCAGTATTTT.

The rearrangement links TRBV7-2 to TRBJ2-2; D is possibly TRBD2 (6 bases). CDR1 is SGHTA, CDR2 FQGNSA, per germline. Deletions cut 6 bases from V and 5 bases from J, with 19 bases between. CDR3 length equals 16 residues. DNA of the CDR3: TGTGCCAGCAGACCTGTTGGGAGGCCTTCAACCGGGGAGCTGTTTTTT. Translation: CASRPVGRPSTGELFF.

The chain employs TRBV7-9 and TRBJ2-1; 7 bases fit TRBD2. Germline lookup yields CDR1 SEHNR and CDR2 FQNEAQ (reference sequence). This CDR3 is 15 amino acids long. The trim removed 4 bases at V and 8 bases at J, leaving 11 bases unmatched. CDR3 DNA sequence: TGTGCCAGCAGCTCCACGGATACTAGCGCTCATGAGCAGTTCTTC. Protein: CASSSTDTSAHEQFF.

The chain is built from TRBV6-1 and TRBJ1-4; TRBD1 might be the D (6 bases). Germline V lookup: CDR1 MNHNS, CDR2 SASEGT. The CDR3 runs to 14 residues. Trimming removed 8 bases at V and 3 bases at J, with 13 bases between. CDR3 in amino acids: CASSWGQANEKLFF. For the CDR3, the DNA is TGTGCCAGCTCTTGGGGGCAAGCTAATGAAAAACTGTTTTTT.

CDR3 DNA: TGCAGCGTTGAAGATCTGATCTTGGGACTAGCGGGAGGGCCACGGGAGACCCAGTACTTC. Its translation is CSVEDLILGLAGGPRETQYF. V gene TRBV29-1 combines with J gene TRBJ2-5; 16 nucleotides match TRBD2. This CDR3 is built from 20 residues. Germline V gene data show CDR1 as SQVTM and CDR2 as ANQGSEA. V dropped 0 bases and J dropped 5; count of bases not matched to a gene: 15.

J is TRBJ1-5 and V is TRBV9; 10 bases match TRBD1. CDR3 size: 15 residues. Germline CDR1 and CDR2: SGDLS and YYNGEE. Unmatched junction bases numbered 4, after V lost 1 base and J lost 6 bases. The CDR3 nucleotides read TGTGCCAGCAGCGTAACCGGGACAGGGGTTCAGCCCCAGCATTTT. Translating it yields CASSVTGTGVQPQHF.

The chain has TRBV7-9 and TRBJ2-4; 7 bases agree with TRBD2. The J segment lost 1 base and the V segment lost 10 bases, leaving 7 bases of the junction unmatched. The germline CDR1 and CDR2 sequences are SEHNR and FQNEAQ (reference sequence). This CDR3 is built from 14 residues. CDR3 in DNA: TGTGCCACCGGGGAGGGGATGGCCAAAAACATTCAGTACTTC. Encoded protein: CATGEGMAKNIQYF.

The chain is built from TRBV14 and TRBJ2-7; no clear D gene. This CDR3 comprises 12 residues. The ends were cut back, 1 base at V and 5 bases at J, with 6 bases in the middle. Germline values: CDR1 SGHDN, CDR2 FVKESK. The CDR3: CASSQGRNEQYF. In DNA, the CDR3 is TGTGCCAGCAGCCAAGGCAGGAACGAGCAGTACTTC.